This passage covers 17 T cell receptor beta chains from one sample sequenced in a study of cytomegalovirus exposure and HLA in healthy donors. This table comes from immunoSEQ multiplex PCR, and its TCRdb copy is limited to in-frame clones, with some not included. The data show 150,000 to 200,000 clones, 85% seen once. Sequencing input: PBMCs. These TCRs come from a young man in good health and CMV-seropositive.

This sequence joins TRBV30 and TRBJ1-2; D might be TRBD1 (5 bases). V was shortened by 4 bases and J by 2 bases, with 11 bases between the two germline ends. CDR3 length: 13 residues. CDR1 is GTSNPN and CDR2 is SVGIG in the germline V gene (reference sequence). Here the CDR3 DNA reads TGTGCCTGGAACCAGGGCCAAAACTATGGCTACACCTTC. Its translation is CAWNQGQNYGYTF.

This chain links TRBV4-2 with TRBJ1-1; 8 nucleotides match TRBD1. Germline V CDR1 and CDR2: LGHNA, YNFKEQ. This CDR3 has 15 residues. Unmatched junction bases numbered 1, after V lost 1 base and J lost 0 bases. CDR3: CASSQGDRMNTEAFF. The CDR3 DNA reads as TGTGCCAGCAGCCAAGGGGACAGGATGAACACTGAAGCTTTCTTT.

J is TRBJ2-5 and V is TRBV6-1; a weak D match, TRBD1 (6 bases). Per the germline V gene, CDR1 is MNHNS and CDR2 is SASEGT. Trimming cost V 1 base and J 4 bases, with 10 bases left between them. CDR3 size: 14 residues. The CDR3, as DNA: TGTGCCAGCAGTGAAGGGGCAGGGGTAGAGACCCAGTACTTC. It specifies CASSEGAGVETQYF.

The gene calls are TRBV7-2 and TRBJ1-1; D is unresolved. Germline-derived CDR1 and CDR2 are SGHTA and FQGNSA. V shed 5 bases and J shed 8 bases, with 15 bases lying between them. CDR3 size: 13 residues. This CDR3 is CASSQRAGTEAFF. CDR3 nucleotide sequence: TGTGCCAGCAGCCAAAGGGCGGGAACCGAAGCTTTCTTT.

The table lists this clone with a count of one. The genes are TRBV6-1 and TRBJ1-3; the match to TRBD1 covers 10 bases. Germline CDR1 is MNHNS and CDR2 is SASEGT. With V trimmed by 8 bases and J by 8 bases, 6 bases remained unmatched. CDR3 length: 13 residues. CDR3: CASRRTGGYTIYF. For the CDR3, the DNA is TGTGCCAGCCGCCGGACAGGGGGATACACCATATATTTT.

The chain joins TRBV7-8 to TRBJ2-2; TRBD2 matches 10 bases. The CDR3 runs 17 residues. The V segment lost 2 bases and the J segment 7 bases; nucleotides outside the gene matches: 10. CDR1 and CDR2 (germline): SGHVS, FQNEAQ. The CDR3 here is CASSLRSGGARGGELFF. The CDR3 DNA sequence: TGTGCCAGCAGCTTAAGGAGCGGGGGGGCCCGTGGCGGGGAGCTGTTTTTT.

The rearrangement uses TRBV19 and TRBJ1-5; TRBD1 matches 9 bases. The CDR3 spans 16 residues. Germline CDR1 is LNHDA and CDR2 is SQIVND (reference sequence). The junction had 10 bases not matched to a gene; V was cut back by 5 bases and J by 5 bases. The CDR3 spells CASSLTRTGAYQPQHF. Written as DNA, the CDR3 is TGTGCCAGTAGTTTGACGCGGACAGGGGCCTATCAGCCCCAGCATTTT.

The CDR3 DNA is TGTGCCAGCAGTGTAACTAGCGGGGCTATGGGGGCGCAGTATTTT. It codes for CASSVTSGAMGAQYF. The chain has TRBV28 and TRBJ2-3, with 10 nucleotides matching TRBD2. J was trimmed by 10 bases and V by 5 bases; bases with no gene match: 12. The CDR3 contains 15 residues. Germline V gene data show CDR1 as MDHEN and CDR2 as SYDVKM. Complete variable domain (other parts from reference TRBV28 and TRBJ2-3): DVKVTQSSRYLVKRTGEKVFLECVQDMDHENMFWYRQDPGLGLRLIYFSYDVKMKEKGDIPEGYSVSREKKERFSLILESASTNQTSMYLCASSVTSGAMGAQYFGPGTRLTVL.

This chain connects TRBV27 to TRBJ2-7; the D gene is possibly TRBD2 (5 bases). Deletions cut 6 bases from V and 2 bases from J, with 20 bases between. Germline V gives CDR1 MNHEY, CDR2 SMNVEV (reference sequence). The CDR3 is made up of 16 amino acids. CDR3 coding DNA: TGTGCCAGCAGCGAAAGAGGGAGTGGGGATACCTACGAGCAGTACTTC. As protein: CASSERGSGDTYEQYF.

This clone was detected once. The chain has TRBV30 and TRBJ1-4; 7 bases align to TRBD1. CDR1 GTSNPN and CDR2 SVGIG come from the germline V gene (reference sequence). The CDR3 covers 14 residues. The junction had 3 bases not matched to a gene; V was cut back by 2 bases and J by 3 bases. Here the CDR3 reads CAWSTGASNEKLFF. The CDR3 coding sequence is TGTGCCTGGAGTACAGGGGCCTCTAATGAAAAACTGTTTTTT. The full variable domain, completed using reference TRBV30 and TRBJ1-4, is SQTIHQWPATLVQPVGSPLSLECTVEGTSNPNLYWYRQAAGRGLQLLFYSVGIGQISSEVPQNLSASRPQDRQFILSSKKLLLSDSGFYLCAWSTGASNEKLFFGSGTQLSVL.

V usage is TRBV4-1 and J usage is TRBJ2-7; D is perhaps TRBD2 (6 bases). V lost 3 bases, J lost 7 bases, and 19 bases lay in between. Germline V lookup: CDR1 MGHRA, CDR2 YSYEKL. The CDR3 is 15 residues long. CDR3 loop: CASSQLGGAGYEQYF. DNA for the CDR3: TGCGCCAGCAGCCAGCTCGGAGGGGCCGGGTATGAGCAGTACTTC.

This chain links TRBV28 with TRBJ2-7; 8 bases line up with TRBD1. Germline CDR1 reads MDHEN; CDR2 reads SYDVKM. The CDR3 contains 14 residues. V trimming: 9 bases; J trimming: 2 bases; junction bases outside the gene matches: 9. The CDR3 spells CASRAGTGAYEQYF. CDR3 nucleotide sequence: TGTGCCAGTCGCGCGGGGACAGGAGCCTACGAGCAGTACTTC.

The chain is built from TRBV2 and TRBJ1-5, with TRBD1 as a possible D gene (6 bases). This CDR3 has 15 amino acids. The V end lost 7 bases, the J end lost 6 bases, and 19 bases lay between the germline ends. Germline loops: CDR1 SNHLY, CDR2 FYNNEI. CDR3 loop: CASMINRGAVQPQHF. The DNA for the CDR3 is TGTGCCAGCATGATCAACCGGGGGGCTGTTCAGCCCCAGCATTTT. Complete variable domain (other parts from reference TRBV2 and TRBJ1-5): EPEVTQTPSHQVTQMGQEVILRCVPISNHLYFYWYRQILGQKVEFLVSFYNNEISEKSEIFDDQFSVERPDGSNFTLKIRSTKLEDSAMYFCASMINRGAVQPQHFGDGTRLSIL.

CDR3 sequence reads: CASSLIAGGSNEQFF. DNA for the CDR3: TGCGCCAGCAGCTTAATAGCGGGAGGGAGCAATGAGCAGTTCTTC. This sequence joins TRBV5-1 and TRBJ2-1; 11 bases match TRBD2. Germline V gives CDR1 SGHRS, CDR2 YFSETQ. This CDR3 has 15 amino acids. With 2 bases clipped from V and 6 bases from J, the junction kept 4 bases outside the gene matches.

This sequence joins TRBV5-1 and TRBJ2-1, with D possibly TRBD2 on 6 matching bases. V gave up 0 bases and J gave up 1 base, with 14 bases separating them. The CDR3 runs to 17 residues. The germline CDR1 and CDR2 sequences are SGHRS and YFSETQ. For the CDR3, the DNA is TGCGCCAGCAGCTTGGTACTAGGTGGGAGGTCCTACAATGAGCAGTTCTTC. It translates to CASSLVLGGRSYNEQFF.

The chain has TRBV7-2 and TRBJ2-7; the D is unclear. V was shortened by 7 bases and J by 2 bases, with 12 bases between the two germline ends. The CDR3 has 13 residues. CDR1 and CDR2 (germline): SGHTA, FQGNSA. The CDR3 protein is CASTNRRAYEQYF. The CDR3 nucleotides are TGTGCCAGCACTAATCGAAGAGCCTACGAGCAGTACTTC.

This sequence joins TRBV4-1 and TRBJ1-2, with a possible D match to TRBD1 (5 bases). The germline gives CDR1 MGHRA, CDR2 YSYEKL. The V end lost 1 base, the J end lost 4 bases, and 19 bases lay between the germline ends. The CDR3 covers 17 residues. CDR3 in amino acids: CASSQVMTTLGGYGYTF. DNA of the CDR3: TGCGCCAGCAGCCAAGTTATGACGACCCTCGGGGGCTATGGCTACACCTTC.